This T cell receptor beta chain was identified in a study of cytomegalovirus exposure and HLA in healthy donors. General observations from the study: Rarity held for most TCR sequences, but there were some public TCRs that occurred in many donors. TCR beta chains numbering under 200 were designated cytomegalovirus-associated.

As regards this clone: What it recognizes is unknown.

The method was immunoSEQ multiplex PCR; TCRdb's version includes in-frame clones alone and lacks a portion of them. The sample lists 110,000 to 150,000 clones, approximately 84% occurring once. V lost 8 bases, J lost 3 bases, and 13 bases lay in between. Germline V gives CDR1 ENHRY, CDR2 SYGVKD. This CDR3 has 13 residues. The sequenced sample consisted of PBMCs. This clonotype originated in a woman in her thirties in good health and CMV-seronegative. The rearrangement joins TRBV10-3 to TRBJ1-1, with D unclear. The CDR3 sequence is CAIAAGGDTEAFF. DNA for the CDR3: TGTGCCATCGCGGCAGGAGGAGACACTGAAGCTTTCTTT.